The 17 T cell receptor beta chains in this list originate from one sample, sequenced in a study of spatial heterogeneity in lung cancer. Time point here: blood at routine non-recurrence follow-up after resection. TCRdb used MiXCR to reprocess the 5' RACE reads, holding one entry per CDR3 protein. The sample includes roughly 110,000 distinct CDR3 sequences, 10% to 14% of them seen just once. This specimen consisted of PBMCs, obtained at follow-up. The source of these receptors is a female donor with early-stage non-small cell lung cancer.

This clonotype was seen many times. The rearrangement uses TRBV24-1 and TRBJ2-3; D is perhaps TRBD1 or TRBD2 (5 bases each). V lost 7 bases to trimming and J lost 8 bases, with 9 bases between them. The CDR3 has 11 residues. Germline CDR1 reads KGHDR; CDR2 reads SFDVKD. Here the CDR3 DNA reads TGTGCCACCAGAGCCGGGGCTACGCAGTATTTT. Amino acids: CATRAGATQYF.

The gene calls are TRBV28 and TRBJ1-6; TRBD1 agrees at 10 bases. The CDR3 is 13 amino acids. Germline values: CDR1 MDHEN, CDR2 SYDVKM. V gave up 9 bases and J gave up 13 bases; unmatched junction bases: 9. This chain's CDR3 is CASYDRGPRPLHF. The CDR3 DNA reads as TGTGCCAGTTACGACAGGGGGCCTCGGCCCCTCCACTTT.

This clonotype showed up just a few times. The rearrangement uses TRBV28 and TRBJ1-6; tentative D call: TRBD1 (5 bases). Germline V lookup: CDR1 MDHEN, CDR2 SYDVKM. This CDR3 is built from 11 residues. V shed 7 bases and J shed 8 bases, with 6 bases lying between them. The CDR3 DNA reads as TGTGCCAGCATGGGGGATTCACCCCTCCACTTT. As protein: CASMGDSPLHF.

This clonotype has at least ten counts. The CDR3 loop is CASSQWLGRELFF. In DNA, the CDR3 is TGCGCCAGCAGCCAATGGCTGGGACGGGAACTGTTTTTT. The V call is TRBV5-1, the J call TRBJ1-4; D may be TRBD1 (5 bases). Trimming took off 4 bases at V and 12 bases at J, with 16 bases between the two ends. The CDR3 has 13 amino acids. Germline-derived CDR1 and CDR2 are SGHRS and YFSETQ.

This clonotype was seen many times. The rearrangement links TRBV24-1 to TRBJ2-1; D is possibly TRBD1 (6 bases). This CDR3 has 18 amino acids. With 4 bases removed from V and 0 bases from J, the gap between germline ends came to 18 bases. Germline loops: CDR1 KGHDR, CDR2 SFDVKD. The CDR3 is CATSDRRTGIRSYNEQFF. The CDR3 DNA sequence: TGTGCCACCAGTGACCGAAGAACAGGGATTCGCTCCTACAATGAGCAGTTCTTC.

V usage is TRBV7-9 and J usage is TRBJ2-3; 12 bases are shared with TRBD1. Per germline, CDR1 SEHNR and CDR2 FQNEAQ (reference sequence). V lost 3 bases, J lost 4 bases, and 2 bases stayed unmatched. The CDR3 is 15 amino acids. This chain's CDR3 is CASSLWDRGPDTQYF. DNA of the CDR3: TGTGCCAGCAGCTTGTGGGACAGGGGGCCAGATACGCAGTATTTT.

This chain joins TRBV6-2 or TRBV6-3 and TRBJ2-1, with D possibly TRBD2 on 6 matching bases. The V gene lost 5 bases and the J gene lost 6 bases, with 14 bases spanning the gap. The CDR3 consists of 14 residues. Per germline, CDR1 MNHEY and CDR2 SVGEGT. The CDR3 here is CASSVSGLGNEQFF. CDR3 DNA sequence: TGTGCCAGCAGTGTGTCGGGACTCGGCAATGAGCAGTTCTTC.

The rearrangement joins TRBV27 to TRBJ2-5, with TRBD1 identical over 9 bases. Germline V CDR1 and CDR2: MNHEY, SMNVEV (reference sequence). Trimming took 5 bases from V and 9 from J; bases not matched to a gene: 10. The CDR3 is 14 amino acids. CDR3 sequence reads: CASSRSDRGFPQYF. In DNA form, the CDR3 reads TGTGCCAGCAGTAGGAGCGACAGGGGGTTTCCCCAGTACTTC.

The sample holds a few counts of this clonotype. V gene TRBV5-1 combines with J gene TRBJ1-1, with TRBD1 matching 7 bases. CDR3 length: 14 residues. CDR1 and CDR2 (germline): SGHRS, YFSETQ. Trimming at V came to 6 bases and at J to 4 bases, leaving 9 bases not matched to a gene. The CDR3 DNA reads TGCGCCAGCACCCCGACAGGGAGCGCCACTGAAGCTTTCTTT. Amino acid sequence: CASTPTGSATEAFF.

This clonotype occurred many times. The J gene is TRBJ2-3, the V gene TRBV28, with 8 bases aligning to TRBD1. With V trimmed by 8 bases and J by 1 base, 8 bases remained unmatched. Germline lookup yields CDR1 MDHEN and CDR2 SYDVKM. The CDR3 is 15 amino acids. The CDR3 nucleotides are TGTGCCAGCCGACCAGGGGGCTTTGGCACAGATACGCAGTATTTT. It codes for CASRPGGFGTDTQYF.

This clonotype has ten or more counts. The rearrangement uses TRBV27 and TRBJ2-5; 8 bases are a match to TRBD1. V lost 5 bases, J lost 8 bases, and 10 bases stayed unmatched. The CDR3 covers 14 residues. From germline, CDR1 is MNHEY and CDR2 SMNVEV (reference sequence). CDR3 residues: CASSTTGTGLTQYF. The CDR3 nucleotides are TGTGCCAGCAGTACCACCGGGACAGGCCTTACCCAGTACTTC.

The chain recombines TRBV6-2 or TRBV6-3 with TRBJ2-7, with D unclear. Germline CDR1 reads MNHEY; CDR2 reads SVGEGT. The CDR3 spans 11 residues. V lost 7 bases and J 5 bases, leaving 9 bases between the germline ends. The CDR3 nucleotides read TGTGCCAGCACGAGTTCCCACGAGCAGTACGTC. This encodes CASTSSHEQYV.

As to this clonotype: At one end the junction does not follow the germline gene, possibly because of a read error. The V call is TRBV30, the J call TRBJ2-3; 9 bases fit TRBD2. This CDR3 has 16 residues. The germline V gene has CDR1 GTSNPN and CDR2 SVGIG (reference sequence). The CDR3 nucleotides read TGTACCTGGAGTCCAGGACTAGCGAAACCCACAGATACGCAGTATTTT. Its protein product is CTWSPGLAKPTDTQYF.

The chain has TRBV18 and TRBJ2-1, with D perhaps TRBD1 (6 bases). Germline V gene sequence: CDR1 KGHSH, CDR2 LQKENI. V was shortened by 3 bases and J by 0 bases, with 9 bases between the two germline ends. The CDR3 sequence is 15 residues long. In nucleotides, the CDR3 is TGTGCCAGCTCACCTACAGGGAGCTCCTACAATGAGCAGTTCTTC. Protein product: CASSPTGSSYNEQFF.

This clonotype has just one count. The gene calls are TRBV24-1 and TRBJ2-5, with 8 bases matching TRBD1. With V trimmed by 4 bases and J by 4 bases, 4 bases remained unmatched. This CDR3 has 14 amino acids. CDR1 and CDR2 from the germline V gene are KGHDR and SFDVKD. DNA of the CDR3: TGTGCCACCAGTGAGCCCAGGGGGCGAGAGACCCAGTACTTC. It translates to CATSEPRGRETQYF.

This clonotype has more than one count but fewer than ten. The chain uses TRBV19 and TRBJ1-5, with 7 bases that match TRBD1. This CDR3 region has 13 residues. Losses at the gene ends were 7 bases for V and 7 bases for J; bases not matched to a gene: 7. CDR1 LNHDA and CDR2 SQIVND come from the germline V gene (reference sequence). The CDR3 coding sequence is TGTGCCAGTATCGGGGACAGAGGGCAGCCCCAGCATTTT. Encoded protein: CASIGDRGQPQHF.

This clonotype was seen more than once but under ten times. The J gene is TRBJ2-2, the V gene TRBV21-1. TRBV21-1 is a pseudogene segment. The CDR3 extends over 15 amino acids. The CDR3, as DNA: TGTGCCAGCAGCAAATCGGGTACGAACACCGGGGAGCTGTTTTTT. Translating gives CASSKSGTNTGELFF.